This T cell receptor (beta chain) was profiled in a study of blood T cell repertoires in COVID-19 (TCRdb year 2020). About the study as a whole: Collaborator samples came from the United States, Italy and Spain and covered acute and convalescent phases of COVID-19. The material from the prospective study consisted of cDNA or gDNA derived from T cells, B-cell-depleted T cells, or PBMCs. Deeply sampled blood TCRbeta repertoires from subjects exposed to, actively infected with, or recovered from COVID-19 were included in the dataset. The repertoires were released in a freely available public database intended as a resource for research on the immune response to SARS-CoV-2. The samples were drawn from the first 160 participants of the ongoing ImmuneRACE study and from some 1,300 subjects provided by 6 global collaborators. Sample metadata almost always included a de-identified subject ID, COVID-19 status, age in years and sex. HLA class I and class II types, where available, came from metadata supplied by the sample provider rather than from assay-based typing. On the study overall, not on this receptor specifically: The amount of clinical and demographic metadata varied by source and participant and was provided uncurated.

From the germline V gene, CDR1 is SQVTM and CDR2 is ANQGSEA. V is cut by 6 bases and J by 5 bases, and the space between the germline ends is 10 bases. Including the terminal cysteine and phenylalanine, the CDR3 comprises 12 residues. Only the CDR3 part of the read is kept: 36 bases, read in frame from the first base. Enrolling through a virtual design, the prospective study's participants ranged in age from about 18 to 89 years and lived across about two dozen United States geographic areas. Cohort assignment in the prospective study relied on participant-reported clinical history from a screening survey and a study questionnaire. A participant counted as exposed if, within 2 weeks of entering the study, that participant had been in contact with someone who had a PCR-confirmed or clinician-diagnosed COVID-19 case. Each participant in the prospective study had whole blood, serum and a nasopharyngeal or oropharyngeal swab collected by mobile phlebotomists. Prospective study participants could optionally give additional blood draws and questionnaires over an approximately two-month period. Prospective study blood samples were shipped either frozen or at room temperature before DNA extraction.

TCRbeta CDR3 regions were amplified from genomic DNA by means of the immunoSEQ Assay, a bias-controlled multiplex PCR. The paper's data handling went like this. Within the assay, amplification of reference gene primers was used to estimate how many nucleated cells each sample contained. To quantify the absolute abundance of each unique TCRbeta CDR3 rearrangement, sequence reads were collapsed and filtered. For each sample, productive Simpson clonality was calculated by taking the square root of Simpson's diversity index across productive rearrangements. Not all clones reach the TCRdb copy of this immuneACCESS table, which keeps in-frame sequences only. Checked studies attribute under half of the gap to unresolved V genes and leave the rest unexplained. V, J and clone size are those of that table, while D and trimming were read from the DNA. For this sample the table gives approximately 200,000 clones, of which 86% were detected only once. The ten largest make up 3.5% to 5.5% of the sample.

As regards this clone: The antigen it recognizes is unknown. No base quality values were provided; no much bigger clone lies one nucleotide off.

The material sequenced was PBMCs or T cells enriched from blood (not recorded which). Rearrangement joined TRBV29-1 to TRBJ1-4; TRBD1 is perhaps the D gene, given 5 matching bases. The TCR sequence derives from a woman aged 25 to 45 who had been exposed to COVID-19. The CDR3 amino acid sequence is: CSVREVNEKLFF. Here is the DNA: TGCAGCGTCAGGGAGGTAAATGAAAAACTGTTTTTT.